These T cell receptor beta chains were read from a single sample in a study of blood T cell repertoires in COVID-19. Method: immunoSEQ multiplex PCR; TCRdb's copy keeps in-frame clones and lacks some. The table records roughly 170,000 clones, approximately 81% of them present only once. The sample taken for sequencing was PBMCs or T cells enriched from blood (not recorded which). The receptors derive from a man aged 55-75 years who had recovered from COVID-19. Each CDR3 is given with its conserved first and last residue. D genes are given only for firm matches. Some rows mark clone size as missing; the rest say once, few, many or name a class of expanded clone.

j_call,v_call,d_call,clone_size,cdr3_aa,cdr3_nt
TRBJ1-2,TRBV2,TRBD1,.,CASRIDRGNYGYTF,TGTGCCAGCAGGATAGACAGGGGCAACTATGGCTACACCTTC
TRBJ1-2,TRBV19,TRBD1,once,CASRSTGTGGFGYTF,TGTGCCAGTAGGAGCACCGGGACAGGGGGCTTTGGCTACACCTTC
TRBJ2-2,TRBV12-3/TRBV12-4,.,.,CASGRVRELFF,TGTGCCAGCGGCAGGGTTAGGGAGCTGTTTTTT
TRBJ1-6,TRBV19,.,.,CASTSTAIYSPLHF,TGTGCCAGTACCTCGACAGCTATATATTCACCCCTCCACTTT
TRBJ2-3,TRBV4-1,TRBD2,once,CASSLRLAGGPLDTQYF,TGCGCCAGCAGCTTGAGACTAGCGGGAGGGCCTTTAGATACGCAGTATTTT
TRBJ2-1,TRBV6-2/TRBV6-3,TRBD1,.,CASSYGTGWNEQFF,TGTGCCAGCAGTTACGGGACAGGGTGGAATGAGCAGTTCTTC
TRBJ2-5,TRBV7-2,.,.,CASSLRGQETQYF,TGTGCCAGCAGCTTACGGGGGCAAGAGACCCAGTACTTC
TRBJ1-1,TRBV29-1,.,.,CSVGSYNTEAFF,TGCAGCGTTGGGAGTTACAACACTGAAGCTTTCTTT
TRBJ1-2,TRBV6-4,.,.,CASSAGINYGYTF,TGTGCCAGCAGTGCGGGAATAAACTATGGCTACACCTTC
TRBJ1-2,TRBV25-1,.,.,CASGRNYGYTF,TGTGCCAGTGGCAGGAACTATGGCTACACCTTC
TRBJ2-7,TRBV29-1,TRBD1,.,CSVEGPGQGIEQYF,TGCAGCGTTGAGGGTCCGGGACAGGGTATCGAGCAGTACTTC
TRBJ2-7,TRBV19,TRBD2,.,CASSIPGTSGTYEQYF,TGTGCCAGTAGTATTCCCGGGACTAGCGGAACCTACGAGCAGTACTTC
TRBJ2-5,TRBV19,.,.,CASSIMAGSQGETQYF,TGTGCCAGTAGTATTATGGCTGGCTCCCAGGGAGAGACCCAGTACTTC
TRBJ1-2,TRBV5-1,.,few,CASSQPGRTDGYTF,TGCGCCAGCAGCCAACCCGGGCGGACAGATGGCTACACCTTC
TRBJ1-2,TRBV29-1,.,.,CSVDPQAAYGYTF,TGCAGCGTTGATCCTCAGGCCGCTTATGGCTACACCTTC
TRBJ2-1,TRBV25-1,TRBD1,.,CASSGWTGSGTGQFF,TGTGCCAGCAGTGGGTGGACAGGGAGTGGGACGGGGCAGTTCTTC
TRBJ1-1,TRBV7-9,.,.,CASTLVGGTEAFF,TGTGCCAGCACCCTAGTCGGGGGCACTGAAGCTTTCTTT
TRBJ2-1,TRBV12-5,.,.,CASGLGQGGIRNEQFF,TGTGCTAGTGGTTTGGGGCAGGGTGGTATACGCAATGAGCAGTTCTTC
TRBJ1-6,TRBV27,TRBD1,.,CASSPVGGTGSSPLHF,TGTGCCAGCAGCCCCGTGGGAGGGACAGGGTCGTCACCCCTCCACTTT
TRBJ2-4,TRBV30,TRBD1,.,CAWSGQGLAKNIQYF,TGTGCCTGGAGTGGACAGGGCCTAGCCAAAAACATTCAGTACTTC
TRBJ1-5,TRBV27,.,.,CARLIESNQPQHF,TGTGCCAGACTGATCGAATCCAATCAGCCCCAGCATTTT
TRBJ2-1,TRBV6-4,TRBD2,.,CASSPEPRAGGHRIGNEQFF,TGTGCCAGCAGCCCTGAACCCCGGGCGGGGGGCCACCGGATTGGCAATGAGCAGTTCTTC
TRBJ1-3,TRBV6-1,TRBD1,.,CASSEWGTGTLVSGNTIYF,TGTGCCAGCAGTGAATGGGGGACAGGAACCCTCGTCTCTGGAAACACCATATATTTT
TRBJ2-7,TRBV10-3,.,many,CAISDGGYEQYF,TGTGCCATCAGTGACGGGGGCTACGAGCAGTACTTC
TRBJ1-5,TRBV7-2,.,.,CASSLESSVYSNQPQHF,TGTGCCAGCAGCTTAGAAAGTTCTGTCTATAGCAATCAGCCCCAGCATTTT
TRBJ1-1,TRBV7-2,.,.,CASSYSVEAFF,TGTGCCAGCAGCTACAGTGTTGAAGCTTTCTTT
TRBJ2-3,TRBV9,.,.,CASSVDLGTDTQYF,TGTGCCAGCAGCGTAGACTTAGGCACAGATACGCAGTATTTT
TRBJ1-2,TRBV6-5,TRBD1,.,CASSYTPTGETGYTF,TGTGCCAGCAGTTATACCCCGACAGGGGAAACTGGCTACACCTTC
TRBJ1-6,TRBV5-1,.,few,CASSPLGKINSPLHF,TGCGCCAGCAGCCCCCTGGGCAAGATTAATTCACCCCTCCACTTT
TRBJ1-1,TRBV12-3/TRBV12-4,.,.,CASSLINGEAFF,TGTGCCAGCAGTTTAATAAACGGTGAAGCTTTCTTT
TRBJ1-1,TRBV2,.,.,CASSPPPWVEDTEAFF,TGTGCCAGCAGCCCTCCCCCCTGGGTTGAGGACACTGAAGCTTTCTTT
TRBJ2-7,TRBV28,TRBD1,.,CASSRDSSYEQYF,TGTGCCAGCAGCCGGGACAGTTCCTACGAGCAGTACTTC
TRBJ2-3,TRBV27,.,.,CASSLSGDTDTQYF,TGTGCCAGCAGTTTATCAGGGGACACAGATACGCAGTATTTT
TRBJ2-3,TRBV5-1,TRBD2,once,CASSLEASGSKIGFAQYF,TGCGCCAGCAGCTTGGAGGCTAGCGGGAGTAAGATTGGGTTTGCGCAGTATTTT
TRBJ1-6,TRBV7-9,.,few,CASSLAGRDSPLHF,TGTGCCAGCAGCTTAGCGGGCAGAGACTCACCCCTCCACTTT
TRBJ1-4,TRBV9,TRBD1,.,CASTRTVGFPGDREKLFF,TGTGCCAGCACCCGCACGGTCGGATTTCCAGGGGACAGGGAAAAACTGTTTTTT
TRBJ1-5,TRBV5-1,.,few,CASSLPPDQPQHF,TGCGCCAGCAGCCTTCCGCCGGATCAGCCCCAGCATTTT
TRBJ2-2,TRBV5-6,TRBD1,.,CASKIQGASGELFF,TGTGCCAGCAAAATACAGGGGGCCTCCGGGGAGCTGTTTTTT